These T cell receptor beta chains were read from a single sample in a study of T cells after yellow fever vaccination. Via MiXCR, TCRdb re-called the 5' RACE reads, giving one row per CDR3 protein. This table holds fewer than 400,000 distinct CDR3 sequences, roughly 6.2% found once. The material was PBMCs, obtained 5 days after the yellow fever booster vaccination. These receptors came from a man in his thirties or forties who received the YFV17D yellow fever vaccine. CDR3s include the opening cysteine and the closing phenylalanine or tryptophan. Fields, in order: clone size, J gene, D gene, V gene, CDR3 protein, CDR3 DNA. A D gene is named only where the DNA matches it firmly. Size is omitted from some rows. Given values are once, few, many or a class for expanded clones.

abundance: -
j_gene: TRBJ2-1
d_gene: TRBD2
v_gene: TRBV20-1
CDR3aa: CSASLSGRVDGNEQFF
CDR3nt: TGCAGTGCTAGCCTTAGCGGGAGAGTTGATGGGAATGAGCAGTTCTTC

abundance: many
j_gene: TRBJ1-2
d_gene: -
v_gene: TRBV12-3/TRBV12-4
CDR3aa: CASSLSGNNYGYTF
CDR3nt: TGTGCCAGCAGTTTGTCAGGAAACAACTATGGCTACACCTTC

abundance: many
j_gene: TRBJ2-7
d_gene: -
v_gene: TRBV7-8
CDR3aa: CASGGPSSYEQYF
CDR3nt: TGTGCCAGCGGGGGGCCTAGCTCCTACGAGCAGTACTTC

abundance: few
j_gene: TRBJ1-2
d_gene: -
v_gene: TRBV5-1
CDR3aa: CASSLVADGYTF
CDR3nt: TGCGCCAGCAGCTTGGTGGCAGATGGCTACACCTTC

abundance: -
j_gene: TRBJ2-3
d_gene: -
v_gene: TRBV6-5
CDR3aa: CASSYSTRGDTQYF
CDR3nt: TGTGCCAGCAGTTACAGTACTCGCGGAGATACGCAGTATTTT

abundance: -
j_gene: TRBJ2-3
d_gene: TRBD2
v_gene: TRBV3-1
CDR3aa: CATTRGTSGANTQYF
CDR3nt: TGTGCCACCACCCGGGGGACTAGCGGGGCGAATACGCAGTATTTT

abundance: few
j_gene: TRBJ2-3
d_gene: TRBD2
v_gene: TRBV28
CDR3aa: CASRGGTSGIQDTQYF
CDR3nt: TGTGCCAGCAGGGGGGGGACTAGCGGGATTCAGGATACGCAGTATTTT

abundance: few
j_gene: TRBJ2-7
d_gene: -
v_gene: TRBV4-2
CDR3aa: CASSHGPGAGASPDEQYF
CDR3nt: TGTGCCAGCAGCCACGGTCCAGGGGCGGGAGCCTCTCCGGACGAGCAGTACTTC

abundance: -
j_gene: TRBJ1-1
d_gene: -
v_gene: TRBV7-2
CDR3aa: CASSRIPGTEAFF
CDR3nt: TGTGCCAGCAGCCGTATACCGGGCACTGAAGCTTTCTTT

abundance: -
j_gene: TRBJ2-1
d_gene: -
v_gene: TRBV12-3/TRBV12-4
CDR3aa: CASSSRADEQFF
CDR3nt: TGTGCCAGCAGCTCCCGGGCGGATGAGCAGTTCTTC

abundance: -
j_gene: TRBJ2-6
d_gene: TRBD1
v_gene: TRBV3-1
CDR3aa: CASSLRGTGLSGANVLTF
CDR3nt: TGTGCCAGCAGCCTGAGGGGGACAGGACTCTCTGGGGCCAACGTCCTGACTTTC

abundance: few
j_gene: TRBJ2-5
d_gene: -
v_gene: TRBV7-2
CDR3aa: CASSSLRGRSKTQYF
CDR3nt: TGTGCCAGCAGCTCCCTCCGGGGGAGGAGCAAGACCCAGTACTTC

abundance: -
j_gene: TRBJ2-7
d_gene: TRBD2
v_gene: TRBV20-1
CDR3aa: CSARDWTSATYEQYF
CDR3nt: TGCAGTGCTAGAGATTGGACTAGCGCAACCTACGAGCAGTACTTC

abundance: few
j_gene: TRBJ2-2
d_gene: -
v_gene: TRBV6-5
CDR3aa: CASSYRGTPNTGELFF
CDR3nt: TGTGCCAGCAGTTACCGAGGGACACCGAACACCGGGGAGCTGTTTTTT

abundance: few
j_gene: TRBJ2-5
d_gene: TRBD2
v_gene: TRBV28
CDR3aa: CASIEGREETQYF
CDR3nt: TGTGCCAGCATCGAGGGGAGGGAAGAGACCCAGTACTTC

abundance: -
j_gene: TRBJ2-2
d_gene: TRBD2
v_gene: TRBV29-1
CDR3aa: CSAGTSGSITGELFF
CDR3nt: TGCAGCGCTGGGACTAGCGGGAGTATCACCGGGGAGCTGTTTTTT

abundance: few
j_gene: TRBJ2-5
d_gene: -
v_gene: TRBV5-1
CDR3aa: CASSSGALVEETQYF
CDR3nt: TGCGCCAGCAGCTCTGGGGCCCTCGTTGAAGAGACCCAGTACTTC

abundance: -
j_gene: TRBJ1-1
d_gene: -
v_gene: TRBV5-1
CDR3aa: CASNQVPNTEAFF
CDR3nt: TGCGCCAGCAACCAAGTCCCGAACACTGAAGCTTTCTTT

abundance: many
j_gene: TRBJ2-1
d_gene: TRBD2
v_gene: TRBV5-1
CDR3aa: CASSYSGRAVYNEQFF
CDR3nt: TGCGCCAGCAGCTATAGCGGGAGGGCAGTCTACAATGAGCAGTTCTTC

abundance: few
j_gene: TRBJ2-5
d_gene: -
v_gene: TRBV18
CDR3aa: CASSRAQKETQYF
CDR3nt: TGTGCCAGCTCCCGGGCCCAGAAGGAGACCCAGTACTTC

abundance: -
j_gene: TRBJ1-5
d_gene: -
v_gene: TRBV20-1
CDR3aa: CSARAGAGGTQPQHF
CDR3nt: TGCAGTGCTAGGGCTGGGGCAGGAGGCACTCAGCCCCAGCATTTT

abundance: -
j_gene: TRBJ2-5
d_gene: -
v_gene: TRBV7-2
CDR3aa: CASSLGAAGGGETQYF
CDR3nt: TGTGCCAGCAGCTTAGGGGCAGCCGGGGGCGGCGAGACCCAGTACTTC

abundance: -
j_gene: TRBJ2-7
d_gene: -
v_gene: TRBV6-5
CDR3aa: CASSSFPSAAPYEQYF
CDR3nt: TGTGCCAGCAGTTCGTTCCCTTCAGCGGCCCCCTACGAGCAGTACTTC

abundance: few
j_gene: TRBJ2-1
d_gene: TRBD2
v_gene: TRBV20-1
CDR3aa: CSASGRKENEQFF
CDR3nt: TGCAGTGCTAGCGGGAGGAAAGAGAATGAGCAGTTCTTC

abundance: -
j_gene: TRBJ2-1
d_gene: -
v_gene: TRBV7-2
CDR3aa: CASSKQGYNEQLF
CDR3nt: TGTGCCAGCAGCAAACAGGGCTACAATGAGCAGCTCTTC

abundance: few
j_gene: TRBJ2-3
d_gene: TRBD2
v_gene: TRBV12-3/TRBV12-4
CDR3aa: CASAFTAAGENTQYF
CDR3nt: TGTGCCAGCGCCTTTACGGCGGCGGGAGAAAATACGCAGTATTTT

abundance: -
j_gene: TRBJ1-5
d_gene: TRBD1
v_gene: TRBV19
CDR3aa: CASKSSDRDYQPQHF
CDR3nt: TGTGCCAGTAAGAGTAGTGACAGGGACTATCAGCCCCAGCATTTT

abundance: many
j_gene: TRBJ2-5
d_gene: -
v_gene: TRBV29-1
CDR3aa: CSGGLASETQYF
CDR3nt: TGCAGCGGAGGGCTAGCTAGTGAGACCCAGTACTTC

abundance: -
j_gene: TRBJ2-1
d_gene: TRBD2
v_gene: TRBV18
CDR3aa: CASSPLAGDNEQFF
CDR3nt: TGTGCCAGCTCACCACTAGCGGGAGACAATGAGCAGTTCTTC

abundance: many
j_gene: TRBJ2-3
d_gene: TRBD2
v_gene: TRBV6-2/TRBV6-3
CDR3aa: CASSLALRLARRADTQYF
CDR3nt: TGTGCCAGCAGTCTCGCCCTCCGACTAGCGCGCAGGGCAGATACGCAGTATTTT

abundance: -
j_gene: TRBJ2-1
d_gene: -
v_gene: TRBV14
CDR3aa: CASSPGGGSRNEQFF
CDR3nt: TGTGCCAGCAGCCCCGGTGGAGGTTCGAGGAATGAGCAGTTCTTC

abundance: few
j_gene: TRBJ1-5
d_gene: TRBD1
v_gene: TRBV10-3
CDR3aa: CAIAPGTGGDQPQHF
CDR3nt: TGTGCCATCGCTCCGGGGACAGGGGGGGACCAGCCCCAGCATTTT

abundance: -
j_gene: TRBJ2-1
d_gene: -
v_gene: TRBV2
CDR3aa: CASRVAVYNEQFF
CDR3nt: TGTGCCAGCAGGGTAGCAGTCTACAATGAGCAGTTCTTC

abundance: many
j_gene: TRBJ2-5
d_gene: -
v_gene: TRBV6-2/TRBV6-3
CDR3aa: CASSPSVETQYF
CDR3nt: TGTGCCAGCAGTCCCTCCGTAGAGACCCAGTACTTC

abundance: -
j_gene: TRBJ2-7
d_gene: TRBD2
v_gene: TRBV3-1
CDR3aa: CASSRGTSGRGYEQYF
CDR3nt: TGTGCCAGCAGCCGAGGGACTAGCGGGAGAGGCTACGAGCAGTACTTC

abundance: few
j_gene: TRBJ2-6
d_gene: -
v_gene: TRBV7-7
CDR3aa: CASSLEGEHSGANVLTF
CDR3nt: TGTGCCAGCAGCTTAGAGGGGGAACACTCTGGGGCCAACGTCCTGACTTTC

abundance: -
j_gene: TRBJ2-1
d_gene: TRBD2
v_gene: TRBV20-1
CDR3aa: CSARRTSGINEQFF
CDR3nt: TGCAGTGCTAGAAGGACTAGCGGGATCAATGAGCAGTTCTTC

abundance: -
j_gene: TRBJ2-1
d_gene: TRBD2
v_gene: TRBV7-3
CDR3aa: CASSLQLAGGLFF
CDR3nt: TGTGCCAGCAGCTTACAGTTAGCGGGAGGGCTGTTCTTC

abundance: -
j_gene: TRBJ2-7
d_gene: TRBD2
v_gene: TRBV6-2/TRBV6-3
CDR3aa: CASSYSPAGTSVYEQYF
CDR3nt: TGTGCCAGCAGTTACTCCCCCGCCGGGACTAGCGTCTACGAGCAGTACTTC

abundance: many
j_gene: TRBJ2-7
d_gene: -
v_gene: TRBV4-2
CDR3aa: CASSQDLANSYEQYF
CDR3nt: TGTGCCAGCAGCCAAGATCTAGCCAACTCCTACGAGCAGTACTTC

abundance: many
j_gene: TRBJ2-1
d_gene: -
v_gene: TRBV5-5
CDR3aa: CASSWGVGLADNEQFF
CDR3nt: TGTGCCAGCAGCTGGGGCGTCGGTTTAGCGGATAATGAGCAGTTCTTC

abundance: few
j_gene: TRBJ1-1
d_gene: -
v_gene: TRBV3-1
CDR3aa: CASSYGDTEAFF
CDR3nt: TGTGCCAGCAGCTACGGGGACACTGAAGCTTTCTTT

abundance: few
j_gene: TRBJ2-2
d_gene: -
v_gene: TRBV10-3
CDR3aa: CAISETGTANTGELFF
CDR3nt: TGTGCCATCAGTGAGACCGGGACGGCGAACACCGGGGAGCTGTTTTTT

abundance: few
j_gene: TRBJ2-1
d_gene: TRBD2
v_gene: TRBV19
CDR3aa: CASSMVAGLEQFF
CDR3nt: TGTGCCAGTAGTATGGTAGCGGGCCTCGAGCAGTTCTTC

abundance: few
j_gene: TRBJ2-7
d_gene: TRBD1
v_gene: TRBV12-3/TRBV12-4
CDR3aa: CASTTAGGVLEQYF
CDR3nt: TGTGCCAGCACTACGGCAGGGGGTGTTCTCGAGCAGTACTTC